These 31 T cell receptor beta chains came from one sample sequenced in a study of T cell responses to AZD1222 COVID-19 vaccine. Only in-frame clones appear in the TCRdb table, and some are missing; sequencing was by immunoSEQ multiplex PCR. The sample consists of fewer than 110,000 clones, 70% to 90% of them appearing once. This specimen consisted of peripheral blood, obtained on day 0 of AZD1222 vaccination. These TCRs come from an adult in good health.

The chain uses TRBV28 and TRBJ2-7; TRBD1 matches 11 bases. From germline, CDR1 is MDHEN and CDR2 SYDVKM. The CDR3 has 15 amino acids. With V trimmed by 4 bases and J by 3 bases, 5 bases remained unmatched. The CDR3 is CASSSSGTGGYEQYF. The CDR3 region has the DNA TGTGCCAGCAGTTCATCCGGGACAGGGGGCTACGAGCAGTACTTC.

Regarding this clone: Different DNA sequences within this sample yield the same CDR3. The gene calls are TRBV27 and TRBJ2-2; D is unresolved. Germline CDR1 is MNHEY and CDR2 is SMNVEV (reference sequence). The CDR3 runs 13 residues. The V end was cut by 0 bases, the J end by 3 bases, with 2 bases between. This CDR3 is CASSLSDTGELFF. For the CDR3, the DNA is TGTGCCAGCAGTTTATCGGACACCGGGGAGCTGTTTTTT.

The rearrangement uses TRBV10-3 and TRBJ1-1, with D unclear. Germline-derived CDR1 and CDR2 are ENHRY and SYGVKD. The CDR3 has 12 residues. Trimming removed 4 bases at V and 3 bases at J, with 6 bases between. The CDR3: CAISGQDTEAFF. The CDR3 DNA reads TGTGCCATCAGTGGACAAGACACTGAAGCTTTCTTT.

The rearrangement joins TRBV4-3 to TRBJ2-2; 9 nucleotides agree with TRBD2. Trimming removed 0 bases from V and 4 bases from J; junction bases left unmatched: 12. CDR3 size: 19 residues. The germline gives CDR1 LGHNA, CDR2 YSLEER. CDR3 coding DNA: TGCGCCAGCAGCCAAGATCTTTTTCGAGCGGGAGGACTCACCGGGGAGCTGTTTTTT. Amino acids: CASSQDLFRAGGLTGELFF.

V gene TRBV27 combines with J gene TRBJ1-5, with D perhaps matching TRBD1 (5 bases). V lost 3 bases, J lost 4 bases, and 16 bases lay in between. This CDR3 spans 16 amino acids. The V gene's germline CDR1 is MNHEY and CDR2 SMNVEV (reference sequence). The CDR3 spells CASSLTVGKGNQPQHF. DNA for the CDR3: TGTGCCAGCAGTTTGACAGTGGGGAAGGGGAATCAGCCCCAGCATTTT.

The V gene is TRBV27, the J gene TRBJ2-2, with D tentatively TRBD2 (6 bases). Germline assignment: CDR1 MNHEY and CDR2 SMNVEV (reference sequence). The V end lost 5 bases, the J end lost 4 bases, and 14 bases lay between the germline ends. The CDR3 spans 15 residues. CDR3 nucleotides: TGTGCCAGCAGTCCTCTGGGGGAGGTCACCGGGGAGCTGTTTTTT. Translating it yields CASSPLGEVTGELFF.

The rearrangement uses TRBV11-2 and TRBJ2-5, with 11 bases matching TRBD2. The CDR3 loop spans 16 amino acids. With V trimmed by 5 bases and J by 5 bases, 10 bases remained unmatched. CDR1 is SGHAT, CDR2 FQNNGV, per germline. The CDR3: CASSNLPGLAVETQYF. In nucleotides, the CDR3 is TGTGCCAGCAGCAATCTCCCGGGACTAGCGGTTGAGACCCAGTACTTC.

The chain joins TRBV19 to TRBJ2-1; 8 bases are shared with TRBD2. Losses at the gene ends were 5 bases for V and 0 bases for J; bases not matched to a gene: 3. The CDR3 length is 15 residues. CDR1 LNHDA and CDR2 SQIVND come from the germline V gene (reference sequence). The CDR3 region is CASSLSGSSYNEQFF. The CDR3 coding sequence is TGTGCCAGTAGTTTGAGCGGGAGCTCCTACAATGAGCAGTTCTTC.

The DNA for the CDR3 is TGTGCCAGCAGCTGGTTGCAGGTTGCGTATGGCTACACCTTC. It translates to CASSWLQVAYGYTF. J is TRBJ1-2 and V is TRBV7-9; no reliable D call. Germline lookup yields CDR1 SEHNR and CDR2 FQNEAQ (reference sequence). V lost 4 bases and J 5 bases, leaving 14 bases between the germline ends. The CDR3 length is 14 residues. The whole variable domain, filled in from reference TRBV7-9 and TRBJ1-2, reads DTGVSQNPRHKITKRGQNVTFRCDPISEHNRLYWYRQTLGQGPEFLTYFQNEAQLEKSRLLSDRFSAERPKGSFSTLEIQRTEQGDSAMYLCASSWLQVAYGYTFGSGTRLTVV.

The V gene is TRBV30, the J gene TRBJ1-2, with D perhaps TRBD1 (6 bases). From germline, CDR1 is GTSNPN and CDR2 SVGIG (reference sequence). The V gene lost 1 base and the J gene lost 6 bases, with 9 bases spanning the gap. The CDR3 spans 12 residues. This CDR3 reads CAWSERDNGYTF. The CDR3 coding sequence is TGTGCCTGGAGTGAAAGGGACAATGGCTACACCTTC.

The gene calls are TRBV24-1 and TRBJ2-7, with 7 bases aligning to TRBD1. Germline trimming cut 3 bases from V and 9 bases from J; bases unmatched to any gene: 10. This CDR3 is 14 amino acids long. The germline V gene has CDR1 KGHDR and CDR2 SFDVKD. CDR3 DNA sequence: TGTGCCACCAGTGATAACCAAATACAGGGGCGGCAGTACTTC. Amino acid sequence: CATSDNQIQGRQYF.

This rearrangement joins TRBV18 to TRBJ1-4, with 8 bases fitting TRBD1. The CDR3 runs to 16 residues. V shed 5 bases and J 2 bases; nucleotides not matched to a gene: 7. CDR1 KGHSH and CDR2 LQKENI come from the germline V gene. The CDR3 sequence: CASSATGGATNEKLFF. The DNA of the CDR3 is TGTGCCAGCTCAGCTACAGGGGGGGCGACTAATGAAAAACTGTTTTTT. The full variable domain, in which reference TRBV18 and TRBJ1-4 provide the parts outside the CDR3, is NAGVMQNPRHLVRRRGQEARLRCSPMKGHSHVYWYRQLPEEGLKFMVYLQKENIIDESGMPKERFSAEFPKEGPSILRIQQVVRGDSAAYFCASSATGGATNEKLFFGSGTQLSVL.

This chain connects TRBV19 to TRBJ1-1; no definite D call. Germline V gene sequence: CDR1 LNHDA, CDR2 SQIVND (reference sequence). The CDR3 extends over 15 amino acids. V was trimmed by 7 bases and J by 1 base, leaving 16 bases between them. This CDR3 is CASTPTIRQNTEAFF. As DNA, the CDR3 is TGTGCCAGTACCCCAACGATCCGGCAGAACACTGAAGCTTTCTTT.

The rearrangement joins TRBV9 to TRBJ1-1, with no clear D. Germline loops: CDR1 SGDLS, CDR2 YYNGEE. V lost 0 bases and J 1 base, leaving 4 bases between the germline ends. There are 13 residues in the CDR3. CDR3 protein: CASSVGRNTEAFF. CDR3 nucleotides: TGTGCCAGCAGCGTAGGCAGGAACACTGAAGCTTTCTTT.

This chain connects TRBV5-4 to TRBJ1-1; D is unclear. Trimming pared 5 bases from V and 0 bases from J, leaving 14 bases between. CDR3 length equals 15 residues. Looked up from germline, CDR1 is SGHNT and CDR2 is YYREEE (reference sequence). The CDR3 is CASRGLGGMNTEAFF. As DNA, the CDR3 is TGTGCCAGCAGGGGCCTGGGTGGGATGAACACTGAAGCTTTCTTT.

This clone was seen more than once but under ten times. This chain connects TRBV12-5 to TRBJ2-5, with a weak D call TRBD2 (5 bases). Germline values: CDR1 LGHNT, CDR2 FRNRAP. The V end lost 0 bases, the J end lost 7 bases, and 12 bases lay between the germline ends. The CDR3 has 14 amino acids. CDR3 in amino acids: CASGLVPNEGTQYF. The CDR3 DNA is TGTGCTAGTGGTTTGGTACCGAACGAGGGGACCCAGTACTTC.

This chain uses TRBV4-2 with TRBJ2-1; the match to TRBD2 covers 7 bases. V lost 6 bases to trimming and J lost 6 bases; unmatched junction nucleotides: 14. Looked up from germline, CDR1 is LGHNA and CDR2 is YNFKEQ. This CDR3 comprises 16 residues. The CDR3 protein is CASRRVGEGYFNEQFF. The CDR3 DNA reads TGTGCCAGCAGGAGAGTCGGGGAGGGCTACTTCAATGAGCAGTTCTTC.

V and J are TRBV9 and TRBJ2-1; a weak D match, TRBD1 (6 bases). Trimming removed 0 bases at V and 7 bases at J, with 17 bases between. The CDR3 is 16 residues long. Germline CDR1 reads SGDLS; CDR2 reads YYNGEE. The CDR3 sequence is CASSVGGLGILNEQFF. The CDR3 DNA is TGTGCCAGCAGCGTAGGGGGGCTGGGAATTTTGAATGAGCAGTTCTTC.

The chain joins TRBV4-2 to TRBJ1-4, with no clear D. The CDR3 is made up of 14 amino acids. The V end was cut by 4 bases, the J end by 3 bases, with 9 bases between. Looked up from germline, CDR1 is LGHNA and CDR2 is YNFKEQ. CDR3 bases: TGTGCCAGCAGCCCGCCGGGCTCTAATGAAAAACTGTTTTTT. This encodes CASSPPGSNEKLFF.

V gene TRBV6-1 combines with J gene TRBJ1-2; 9 bases map to TRBD1. This CDR3 region has 16 residues. J was trimmed by 5 bases and V by 0 bases; bases with no gene match: 7. Germline-derived CDR1 and CDR2 are MNHNS and SASEGT. CDR3 protein: CASSEAGTGRGYGYTF. The CDR3 DNA is TGTGCCAGCAGTGAAGCCGGGACAGGGAGGGGTTATGGCTACACCTTC.

This chain uses TRBV30 with TRBJ1-4; D gene unclear. V was pared by 3 bases and J by 0 bases, with 5 bases between. Germline V gene data show CDR1 as GTSNPN and CDR2 as SVGIG (reference sequence). This CDR3 has 13 amino acids. CDR3 coding DNA: TGTGCCTGGAGAGTGGCAACTAATGAAAAACTGTTTTTT. Translation: CAWRVATNEKLFF.

The chain combines TRBV7-2 with TRBJ2-3, with 8 bases identical to TRBD1. The germline gives CDR1 SGHTA, CDR2 FQGNSA. V dropped 1 base and J dropped 11; count of bases not matched to a gene: 8. The CDR3 length is 14 residues. This CDR3 reads CASSLELTGGWQYF. Written as DNA, the CDR3 is TGTGCCAGCAGCTTAGAGCTTACAGGGGGATGGCAGTATTTT.

The V call is TRBV7-2, the J call TRBJ1-3; 9 bases line up with TRBD1. With 5 bases clipped from V and 4 bases from J, the junction kept 3 bases outside the gene matches. This CDR3 comprises 14 residues. Germline V gene lookup returns CDR1 SGHTA and CDR2 FQGNSA. The chain's CDR3 is CASSMTGGGNTIYF. CDR3 DNA sequence: TGTGCCAGCAGCATGACAGGGGGAGGAAACACCATATATTTT.

The rearrangement links TRBV4-2 to TRBJ2-1, with 8 bases that match TRBD2. The J segment lost 0 bases and the V segment lost 2 bases, leaving 9 bases of the junction unmatched. The V gene's germline CDR1 is LGHNA and CDR2 YNFKEQ. This CDR3 is 18 amino acids long. CDR3 region: CASSQPGGGQSSYNEQFF. In DNA, the CDR3 is TGTGCCAGCAGCCAACCCGGGGGGGGCCAAAGCTCCTACAATGAGCAGTTCTTC.

The chain employs TRBV19 and TRBJ2-7; D may be TRBD1 (6 bases). Germline values: CDR1 LNHDA, CDR2 SQIVND (reference sequence). Trimming removed 6 bases from V and 2 bases from J, with 14 bases in between. CDR3 length: 14 amino acids. CDR3 sequence reads: CASSAKGDAYEQYF. CDR3 DNA sequence: TGTGCCAGTAGCGCCAAGGGGGACGCCTACGAGCAGTACTTC.

The chain carries TRBV6-5 and TRBJ2-1, with no clear D. The CDR3 runs to 15 residues. The germline CDR1 and CDR2 sequences are MNHEY and SVGAGI. V lost 4 bases and J lost 5, with 15 bases in between. The CDR3 is CASSLDHYLNNEQFF. The CDR3 DNA follows: TGTGCCAGCAGTTTAGATCACTACCTGAACAATGAGCAGTTCTTC.

A single count supports this clone. V is TRBV6-5 and J is TRBJ1-5, with 9 bases identical to TRBD1. The germline V gene encodes CDR1 MNHEY and CDR2 SVGAGI. The trim removed 6 bases at V and 7 bases at J, leaving 7 bases unmatched. The CDR3 contains 14 residues. In DNA form, the CDR3 reads TGTGCCAGCAGGTCCACAGGGGGCGGGCAGCCCCAGCATTTT. Protein sequence: CASRSTGGGQPQHF.

The chain links TRBV5-4 to TRBJ2-3; 9 bases agree with TRBD2. CDR1 SGHNT and CDR2 YYREEE come from the germline V gene (reference sequence). V gave up 0 bases and J gave up 6 bases; unmatched junction bases: 5. The CDR3 is 15 amino acids. This chain's CDR3 is CASSLAGGRADTQYF. DNA for the CDR3: TGTGCCAGCAGCTTGGCCGGCGGGAGGGCCGATACGCAGTATTTT.

The chain has TRBV10-3 and TRBJ2-7, with D perhaps given as TRBD1 or TRBD2 (5 bases each). V was shortened by 3 bases and J by 3 bases, with 12 bases between the two germline ends. CDR1 and CDR2 (germline): ENHRY, SYGVKD. The CDR3 covers 14 residues. CDR3 bases: TGTGCCATCAGTGAAGGAGGACAACACTACGAGCAGTACTTC. Translated: CAISEGGQHYEQYF.

The rearrangement uses TRBV2 and TRBJ1-3, with a possible D match to TRBD1 (6 bases). Germline CDR1 and CDR2: SNHLY and FYNNEI. The CDR3 spans 12 residues. Trimming took off 6 bases at V and 4 bases at J, with 7 bases between the two ends. The CDR3 coding sequence is TGTGCCAGCAGCGGACAGGGAAACACCATATATTTT. Protein product: CASSGQGNTIYF.

In its sample, this clone was seen a few times. The chain has TRBV5-1 and TRBJ2-1; 8 nucleotides agree with TRBD2. The CDR3 loop spans 16 amino acids. V shed 1 base, J shed 1 base, and the junction held 4 bases outside the gene matches. CDR1 is SGHRS, CDR2 YFSETQ, per germline. CDR3 region: CASSLNGGRSYNEQFF. The CDR3 DNA follows: TGCGCCAGCAGCTTGAATGGCGGGAGGTCCTACAATGAGCAGTTCTTC.